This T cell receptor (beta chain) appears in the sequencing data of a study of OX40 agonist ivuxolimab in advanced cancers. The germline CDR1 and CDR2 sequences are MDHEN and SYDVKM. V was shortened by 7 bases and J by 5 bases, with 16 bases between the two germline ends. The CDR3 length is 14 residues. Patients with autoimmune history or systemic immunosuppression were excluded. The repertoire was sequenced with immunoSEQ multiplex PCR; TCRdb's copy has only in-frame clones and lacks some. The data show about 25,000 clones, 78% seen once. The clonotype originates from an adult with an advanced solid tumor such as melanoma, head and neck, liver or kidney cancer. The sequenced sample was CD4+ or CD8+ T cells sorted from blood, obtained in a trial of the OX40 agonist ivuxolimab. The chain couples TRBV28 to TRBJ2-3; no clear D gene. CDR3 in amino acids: CASNYPSTGDTQYF. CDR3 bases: TGTGCCAGCAATTATCCCTCGACCGGAGATACGCAGTATTTT.